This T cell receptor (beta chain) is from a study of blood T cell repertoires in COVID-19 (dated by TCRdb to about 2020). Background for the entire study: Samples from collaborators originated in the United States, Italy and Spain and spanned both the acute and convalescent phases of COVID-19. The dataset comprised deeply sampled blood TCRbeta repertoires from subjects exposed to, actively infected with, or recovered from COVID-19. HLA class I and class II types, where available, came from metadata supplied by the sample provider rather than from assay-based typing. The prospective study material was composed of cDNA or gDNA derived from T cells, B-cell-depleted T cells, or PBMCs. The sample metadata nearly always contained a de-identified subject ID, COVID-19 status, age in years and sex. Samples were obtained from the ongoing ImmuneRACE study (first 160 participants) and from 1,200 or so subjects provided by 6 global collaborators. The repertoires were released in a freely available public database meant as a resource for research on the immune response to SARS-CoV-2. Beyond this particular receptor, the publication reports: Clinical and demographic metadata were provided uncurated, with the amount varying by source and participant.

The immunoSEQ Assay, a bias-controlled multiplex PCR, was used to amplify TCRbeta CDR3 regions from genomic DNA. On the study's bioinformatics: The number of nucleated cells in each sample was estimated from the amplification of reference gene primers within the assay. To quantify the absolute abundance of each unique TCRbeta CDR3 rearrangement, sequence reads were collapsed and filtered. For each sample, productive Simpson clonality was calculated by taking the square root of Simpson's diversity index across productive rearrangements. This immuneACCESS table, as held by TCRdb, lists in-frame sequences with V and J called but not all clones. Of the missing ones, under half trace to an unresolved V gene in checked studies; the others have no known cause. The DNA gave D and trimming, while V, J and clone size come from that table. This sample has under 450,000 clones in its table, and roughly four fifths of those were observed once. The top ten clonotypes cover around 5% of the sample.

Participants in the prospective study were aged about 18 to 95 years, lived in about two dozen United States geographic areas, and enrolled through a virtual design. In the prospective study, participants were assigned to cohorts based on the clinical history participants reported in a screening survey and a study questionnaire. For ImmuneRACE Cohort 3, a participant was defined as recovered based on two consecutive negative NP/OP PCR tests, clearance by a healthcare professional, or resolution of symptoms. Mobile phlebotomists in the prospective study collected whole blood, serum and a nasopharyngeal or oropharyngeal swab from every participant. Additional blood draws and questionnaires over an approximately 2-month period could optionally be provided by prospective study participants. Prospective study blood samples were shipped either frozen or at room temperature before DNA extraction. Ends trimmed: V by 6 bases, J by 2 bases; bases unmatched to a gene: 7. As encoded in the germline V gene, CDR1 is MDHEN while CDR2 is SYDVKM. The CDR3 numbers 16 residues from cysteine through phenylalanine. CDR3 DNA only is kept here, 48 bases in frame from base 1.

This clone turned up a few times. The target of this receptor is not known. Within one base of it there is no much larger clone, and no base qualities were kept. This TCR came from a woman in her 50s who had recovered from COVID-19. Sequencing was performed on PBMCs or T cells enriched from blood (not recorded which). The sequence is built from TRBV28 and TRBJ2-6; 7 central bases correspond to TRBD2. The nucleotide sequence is TGTGCCAGCAGCCCACCGGGGGGTACTGGGGCCAACGTCCTGACTTTC. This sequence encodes CASSPPGGTGANVLTF. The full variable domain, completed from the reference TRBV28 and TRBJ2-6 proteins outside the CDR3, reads DVKVTQSSRYLVKRTGEKVFLECVQDMDHENMFWYRQDPGLGLRLIYFSYDVKMKEKGDIPEGYSVSREKKERFSLILESASTNQTSMYLCASSPPGGTGANVLTFGAGSRLTVL.